Described below is a single TCR beta chain sequence and its context. Its antigen is undetermined. The split of CD4+ cells yielded CD45RA+ naive and CD45RA-negative memory subsets. Deep-level assay runs were performed. The assay was immunoSEQ multiplex PCR, and TCRdb's table has in-frame clones only and misses some. The top ten clones hold about 0.13% of a sample with some 2,000,000 clones, approximately 96% of them seen once. V was clipped by 2 bases and J by 1 base; unmatched bases: 4. CDR1 SGHNT and CDR2 YYREEE come from the germline V gene (reference sequence). The CDR3 loop spans 15 amino acids. This entry belongs to a study of shared clonotypes between healthy human individuals. Study observations and caveats: Estimated richness values were generally larger in naive subsets than in memory subsets.

Sequenced material: naive CD4+ T cells sorted from blood. Stated subset: CD45RA+ positively selected. The origin of this receptor is a man between 18 and 29 years old in good health. The rearrangement joins TRBV5-4 to TRBJ1-1; 8 bases match TRBD1. The CDR3 region has the DNA TGTGCCAGCAGCTTTAACAGGGGGGGGAACACTGAAGCTTTCTTT. Translation gives CASSFNRGGNTEAFF.